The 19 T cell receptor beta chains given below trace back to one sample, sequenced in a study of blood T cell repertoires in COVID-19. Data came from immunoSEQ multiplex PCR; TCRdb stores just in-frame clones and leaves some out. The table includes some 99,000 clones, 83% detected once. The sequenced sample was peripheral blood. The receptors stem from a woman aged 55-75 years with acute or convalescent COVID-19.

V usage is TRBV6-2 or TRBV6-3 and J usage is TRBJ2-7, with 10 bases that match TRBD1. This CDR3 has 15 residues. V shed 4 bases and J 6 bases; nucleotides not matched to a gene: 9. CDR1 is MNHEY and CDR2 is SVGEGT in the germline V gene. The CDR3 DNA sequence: TGTGCCAGCAGTTCTCCGGGACAGGGGAAAGTCGAGCAGTACTTC. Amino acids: CASSSPGQGKVEQYF.

DNA of the CDR3: TGTGCCAGCAGCTTAGGCCCCTTGGAGGGCTACACCTTC. Amino acids: CASSLGPLEGYTF. This chain links TRBV7-8 with TRBJ1-2; no clear D gene. The V gene's germline CDR1 is SGHVS and CDR2 FQNEAQ. V gave up 1 base and J gave up 8 bases, with 11 bases separating them. The CDR3 runs 13 residues.

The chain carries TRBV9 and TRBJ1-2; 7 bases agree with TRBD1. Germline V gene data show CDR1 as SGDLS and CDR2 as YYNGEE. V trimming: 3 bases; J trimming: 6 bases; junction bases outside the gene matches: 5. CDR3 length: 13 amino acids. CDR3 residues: CASSAYRGNGYTF. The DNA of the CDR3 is TGTGCCAGCAGCGCGTACAGGGGTAATGGCTACACCTTC.

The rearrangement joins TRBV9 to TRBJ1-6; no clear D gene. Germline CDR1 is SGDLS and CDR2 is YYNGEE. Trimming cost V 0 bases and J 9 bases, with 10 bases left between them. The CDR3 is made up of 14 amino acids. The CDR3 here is CASSVGEVGSPLHF. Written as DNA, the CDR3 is TGTGCCAGCAGCGTAGGAGAAGTTGGTTCACCCCTCCACTTT. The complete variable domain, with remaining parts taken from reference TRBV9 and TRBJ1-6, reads DSGVTQTPKHLITATGQRVTLRCSPRSGDLSVYWYQQSLDQGLQFLIQYYNGEERAKGNILERFSAQQFPDLHSELNLSSLELGDSALYFCASSVGEVGSPLHFGNGTRLTVT.

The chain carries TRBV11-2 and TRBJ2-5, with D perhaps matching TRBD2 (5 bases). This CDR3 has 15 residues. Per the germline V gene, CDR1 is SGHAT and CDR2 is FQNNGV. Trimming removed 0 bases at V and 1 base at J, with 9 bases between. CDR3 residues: CASSLDPSRQETQYF. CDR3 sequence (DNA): TGTGCCAGCAGCTTAGACCCTAGCCGCCAAGAGACCCAGTACTTC.

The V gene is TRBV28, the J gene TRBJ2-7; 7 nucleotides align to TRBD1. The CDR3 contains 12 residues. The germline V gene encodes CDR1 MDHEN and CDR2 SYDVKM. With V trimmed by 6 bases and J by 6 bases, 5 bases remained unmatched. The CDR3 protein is CASRPNRGEQYF. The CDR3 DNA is TGTGCCAGCAGACCCAACAGGGGCGAGCAGTACTTC.

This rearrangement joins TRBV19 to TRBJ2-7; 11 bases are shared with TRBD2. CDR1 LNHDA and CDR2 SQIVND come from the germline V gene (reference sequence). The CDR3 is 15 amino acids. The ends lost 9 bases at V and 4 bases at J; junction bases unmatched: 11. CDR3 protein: CASRSGGASTYEQYF. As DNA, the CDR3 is TGTGCCAGCCGTAGCGGGGGGGCCTCGACTTACGAGCAGTACTTC.

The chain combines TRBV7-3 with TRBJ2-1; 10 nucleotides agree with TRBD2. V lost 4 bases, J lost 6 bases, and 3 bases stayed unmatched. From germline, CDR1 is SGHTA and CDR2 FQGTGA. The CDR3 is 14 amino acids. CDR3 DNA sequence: TGTGCCAGCAGCTCTAGCGGGGGCCTCAATGAGCAGTTCTTC. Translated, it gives CASSSSGGLNEQFF. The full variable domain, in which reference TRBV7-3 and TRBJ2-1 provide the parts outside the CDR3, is GAGVSQTPSNKVTEKGKYVELRCDPISGHTALYWYRQSLGQGPEFLIYFQGTGAADDSGLPNDRFFAVRPEGSVSTLKIQRTERGDSAVYLCASSSSGGLNEQFFGPGTRLTVL.

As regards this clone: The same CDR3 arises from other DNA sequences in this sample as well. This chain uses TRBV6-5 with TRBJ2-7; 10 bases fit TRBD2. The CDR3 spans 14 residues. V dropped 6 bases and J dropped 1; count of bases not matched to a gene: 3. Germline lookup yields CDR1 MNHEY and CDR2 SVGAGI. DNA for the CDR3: TGTGCCAGCAGCAGGACTAGCGGTTCCTACGAGCAGTACTTC. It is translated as CASSRTSGSYEQYF.

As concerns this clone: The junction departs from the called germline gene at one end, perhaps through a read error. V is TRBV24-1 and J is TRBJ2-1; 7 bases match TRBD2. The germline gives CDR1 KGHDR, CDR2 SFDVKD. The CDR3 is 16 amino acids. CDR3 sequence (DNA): TGTGCCACCAGTGGTTTGACTAGCAAGGGGTACAATGAGCAGTTCTTC. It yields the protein CATSGLTSKGYNEQFF.

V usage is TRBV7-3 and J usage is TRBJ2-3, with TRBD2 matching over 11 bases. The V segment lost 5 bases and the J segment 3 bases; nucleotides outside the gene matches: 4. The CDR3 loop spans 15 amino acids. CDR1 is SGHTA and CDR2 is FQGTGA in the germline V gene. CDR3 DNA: TGTGCCAGCAGCCCCGGGACTAGCGGTACAGATACGCAGTATTTT. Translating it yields CASSPGTSGTDTQYF. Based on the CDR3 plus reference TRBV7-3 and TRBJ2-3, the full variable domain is GAGVSQTPSNKVTEKGKYVELRCDPISGHTALYWYRQSLGQGPEFLIYFQGTGAADDSGLPNDRFFAVRPEGSVSTLKIQRTERGDSAVYLCASSPGTSGTDTQYFGPGTRLTVL.

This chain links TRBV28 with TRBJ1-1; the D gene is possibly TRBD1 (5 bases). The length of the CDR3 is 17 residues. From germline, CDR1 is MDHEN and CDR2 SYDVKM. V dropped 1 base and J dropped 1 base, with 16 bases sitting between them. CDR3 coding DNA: TGTGCCAGCAGTTTATTGATGGGGGGAGAGCAGAACACTGAAGCTTTCTTT. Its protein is CASSLLMGGEQNTEAFF.

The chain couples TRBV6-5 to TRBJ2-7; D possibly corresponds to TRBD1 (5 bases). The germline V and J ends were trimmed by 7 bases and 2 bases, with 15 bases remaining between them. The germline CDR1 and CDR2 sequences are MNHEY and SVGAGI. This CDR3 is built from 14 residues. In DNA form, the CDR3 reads TGTGCCAGCATGGGGCAGTTAGGAGCCTACGAGCAGTACTTC. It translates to CASMGQLGAYEQYF.

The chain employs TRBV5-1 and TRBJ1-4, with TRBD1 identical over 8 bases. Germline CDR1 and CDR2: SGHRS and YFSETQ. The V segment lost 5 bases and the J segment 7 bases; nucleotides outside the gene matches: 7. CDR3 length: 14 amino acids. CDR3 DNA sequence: TGCGCCAGCAGGCCCGACAGGGGAGGTGAAAAACTGTTTTTT. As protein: CASRPDRGGEKLFF.

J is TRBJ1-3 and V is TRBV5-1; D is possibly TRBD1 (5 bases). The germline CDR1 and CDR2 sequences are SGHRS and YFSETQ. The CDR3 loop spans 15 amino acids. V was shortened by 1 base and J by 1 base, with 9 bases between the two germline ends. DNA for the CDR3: TGCGCCAGCAGCTTGTCGGGGGGGTCTGGAAACACCATATATTTT. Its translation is CASSLSGGSGNTIYF.

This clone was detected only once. CDR3 DNA: TGTGCCAGCAGTTTAACAGGCTTTAATGAAAAACTGTTTTTT. Its protein is CASSLTGFNEKLFF. V usage is TRBV27 and J usage is TRBJ1-4; TRBD1 is a possible D gene (5 bases). The CDR3 loop spans 14 amino acids. The V and J ends lost 2 bases and 4 bases respectively, with 8 bases between them. The germline V gene has CDR1 MNHEY and CDR2 SMNVEV (reference sequence).

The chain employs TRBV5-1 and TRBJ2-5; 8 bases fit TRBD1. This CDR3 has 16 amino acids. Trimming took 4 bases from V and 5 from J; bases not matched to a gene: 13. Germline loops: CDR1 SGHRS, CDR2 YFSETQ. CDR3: CASSVSATGVGETQYF. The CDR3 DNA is TGCGCCAGCAGCGTAAGCGCGACAGGGGTGGGGGAGACCCAGTACTTC.

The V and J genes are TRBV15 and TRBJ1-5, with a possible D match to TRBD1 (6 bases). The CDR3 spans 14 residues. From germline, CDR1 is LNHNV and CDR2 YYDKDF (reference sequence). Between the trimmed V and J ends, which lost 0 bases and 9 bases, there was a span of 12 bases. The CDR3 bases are TGTGCCACCAGCAGAGATCCTTTACAGGGGCCCCAGCATTTT. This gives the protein CATSRDPLQGPQHF. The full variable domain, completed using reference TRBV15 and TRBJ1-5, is DAMVIQNPRYQVTQFGKPVTLSCSQTLNHNVMYWYQQKSSQAPKLLFHYYDKDFNNEADTPDNFQSRRPNTSFCFLDIRSPGLGDTAMYLCATSRDPLQGPQHFGDGTRLSIL.

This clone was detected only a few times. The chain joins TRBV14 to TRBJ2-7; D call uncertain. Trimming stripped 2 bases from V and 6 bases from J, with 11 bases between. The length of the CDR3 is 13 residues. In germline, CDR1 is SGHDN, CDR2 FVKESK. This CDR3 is CASSQPRRGEQYF. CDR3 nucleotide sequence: TGTGCCAGCAGCCAACCTCGGAGAGGCGAGCAGTACTTC.